The 20 T cell receptor beta chains presented below share a single source sample, sequenced in a study of human T cells and chemical hapten exposure. As to time point: pre-sensitization, week 0. The treatment here: therapeutic diphenylcyclopropenone sensitization with weekly scalp DPC. TCRdb re-analysed the RACE reads in MiXCR, keeping a single row per CDR3 protein. The table shows more than 300,000 distinct CDR3 sequences, with less than 6.5% occurring only once. Specimen: whole blood, collected in connection with sensitization to the hapten diphenylcyclopropenone (DPC). The receptor source for this set is a woman aged 50 to 65 with alopecia areata. Some clones in this sample may be carry-over from other donors' samples.

This clonotype has at least ten counts. The V call is TRBV3-1, the J call TRBJ1-2; no definite D call. The V and J ends lost 1 base and 4 bases respectively, with 10 bases between them. CDR1 is LGHDT and CDR2 is YNNKEL in the germline V gene (reference sequence). The CDR3 covers 14 residues. The CDR3 region has the DNA TGTGCCAGCAGCCAAGTAGGACGGCCCTATGGCTACACCTTC. It translates to CASSQVGRPYGYTF. The variable domain in full, with the rest retrieved from reference TRBV3-1 and TRBJ1-2, is DTAVSQTPKYLVTQMGNDKSIKCEQNLGHDTMYWYKQDSKKFLKIMFSYNNKELIINETVPNRFSPKSPDKAHLNLHINSLELGDSAVYFCASSQVGRPYGYTFGSGTRLTVV.

The rearrangement joins TRBV5-1 to TRBJ2-7; 7 bases match TRBD2. V dropped 0 bases and J dropped 5; count of bases not matched to a gene: 8. This CDR3 comprises 15 residues. The germline V gene has CDR1 SGHRS and CDR2 YFSETQ. The CDR3 nucleotides read TGCGCCAGCAGCTTGGGAGCGCGGGAGTTCAACGAGCAGTACTTC. Residues: CASSLGAREFNEQYF.

The chain uses TRBV5-1 and TRBJ1-1; tentative D call: TRBD1 (6 bases). The germline V and J ends were trimmed by 3 bases and 5 bases, with 11 bases remaining between them. The CDR3 runs to 13 residues. In germline, CDR1 is SGHRS, CDR2 YFSETQ. The CDR3 sequence is CASSWDIGTEAFF. Here the CDR3 DNA reads TGCGCCAGCAGCTGGGACATAGGTACTGAAGCTTTCTTT.

This clonotype was seen repeatedly, ten times or more. V and J are TRBV7-9 and TRBJ1-1, with TRBD1 matching over 7 bases. Germline V gene data show CDR1 as SEHNR and CDR2 as FQNEAQ (reference sequence). The CDR3 covers 14 residues. Unmatched junction bases numbered 8, after V lost 4 bases and J lost 6 bases. CDR3 DNA sequence: TGTGCCAGCAGCTCGGCAGGGGGTATCGCTGAAGCTTTCTTT. It translates to CASSSAGGIAEAFF.

This clonotype has at least ten counts. The V gene is TRBV27, the J gene TRBJ2-7; D gene uncertain. Trimming cost V 2 bases and J 4 bases, with 12 bases left between them. Germline values: CDR1 MNHEY, CDR2 SMNVEV (reference sequence). The CDR3 sequence is 14 residues long. The CDR3 DNA follows: TGTGCCAGCAGTTTAAAAGGACCGGCTTACGAGCAGTACTTC. It yields the protein CASSLKGPAYEQYF.

V is TRBV7-2 and J is TRBJ1-1, with 12 positions matching TRBD1. Germline V gives CDR1 SGHTA, CDR2 FQGNSA. The CDR3 runs 13 residues. Unmatched junction bases numbered 1, after V lost 2 bases and J lost 9 bases. In DNA, the CDR3 is TGTGCCAGCAGCTTAAGGGACAGGGGGCAAGCTTTCTTT. This translates into CASSLRDRGQAFF.

Only a few counts were recorded for this clonotype. The chain combines TRBV20-1 with TRBJ2-7; perhaps D is TRBD1 or TRBD2 (6 bases each). There are 11 residues in the CDR3. Germline V lookup: CDR1 DFQATT, CDR2 SNEGSKA (reference sequence). The CDR3 sequence is CTARRGDEQYF. CDR3 DNA sequence: TGCACCGCTAGGAGGGGGGACGAGCAGTACTTC.

This chain uses TRBV6-1 with TRBJ2-3, with 12 bases matching TRBD2. Germline-derived CDR1 and CDR2 are MNHNS and SASEGT. Trimming at V came to 8 bases and at J to 4 bases, leaving 7 bases not matched to a gene. There are 15 residues in the CDR3. The CDR3 here is CASGPGLAGSDTQYF. The CDR3 region has the DNA TGTGCCAGCGGGCCGGGACTAGCGGGTTCAGATACGCAGTATTTT.

This clonotype was counted a few times. V is TRBV2 and J is TRBJ1-5; the match to TRBD1 covers 10 bases. CDR3 length: 15 residues. V lost 6 bases to trimming and J lost 6 bases; unmatched junction nucleotides: 8. Germline values: CDR1 SNHLY, CDR2 FYNNEI. Here the CDR3 DNA reads TGTGCCAGCAGGAAAGACAGGGGGCCGAGTCAGCCCCAGCATTTT. As protein: CASRKDRGPSQPQHF.

This clonotype was detected many times. The rearrangement joins TRBV5-5 to TRBJ2-5; 10 positions agree with TRBD1. Germline V lookup: CDR1 SGHKS, CDR2 YYEKEE (reference sequence). V lost 0 bases, J lost 4 bases, and 3 bases stayed unmatched. The CDR3 sequence is 15 residues long. The CDR3 DNA sequence: TGTGCCAGCAGCTTGGTTGGACAGGGGGGAGAGACCCAGTACTTC. This translates into CASSLVGQGGETQYF. The full variable domain, in which reference TRBV5-5 and TRBJ2-5 provide the parts outside the CDR3, is DAGVTQSPTHLIKTRGQQVTLRCSPISGHKSVSWYQQVLGQGPQFIFQYYEKEERGRGNFPDRFSARQFPNYSSELNVNALLLGDSALYLCASSLVGQGGETQYFGPGTRLLVL.

Many counts were recorded for this clonotype. The rearrangement uses TRBV6-2 or TRBV6-3 and TRBJ1-5, with unresolved D. CDR1 MNHEY and CDR2 SVGEGT come from the germline V gene. CDR3 length: 14 amino acids. The ends were cut back, 4 bases at V and 6 bases at J, with 13 bases in the middle. The CDR3 loop reads CASSSVGGIQPQHF. Written as DNA, the CDR3 is TGTGCCAGCAGTTCGGTCGGAGGGATTCAGCCCCAGCATTTT.

This clonotype appeared many times. The chain is built from TRBV9 and TRBJ1-6, with D possibly matching TRBD1 (5 bases). The CDR3 sequence is 12 residues long. In germline, CDR1 is SGDLS, CDR2 YYNGEE. The V end was cut by 3 bases, the J end by 9 bases, with 7 bases between. As DNA, the CDR3 is TGTGCCAGCAGCGCCCAGGGTTCACCCCTCCACTTT. Encoded protein: CASSAQGSPLHF.

This clonotype was observed a few times. The chain couples TRBV20-1 to TRBJ2-3, with D possibly being TRBD2 (5 bases). V lost 0 bases and J 0 bases, leaving 16 bases between the germline ends. CDR1 and CDR2 from the germline V gene are DFQATT and SNEGSKA (reference sequence). The CDR3 extends over 17 amino acids. Here the CDR3 DNA reads TGCAGTGCTAGAGATCGGGGAAGAGGCACTAGCACAGATACGCAGTATTTT. Translated, it gives CSARDRGRGTSTDTQYF.

The rearrangement uses TRBV12-3 or TRBV12-4 and TRBJ2-2, with D hard to call. This CDR3 spans 15 amino acids. V was trimmed by 2 bases and J by 0 bases, leaving 7 bases between them. The CDR3, as DNA: TGTGCCAGCAGTTTATTACTTCCGAACACCGGGGAGCTGTTTTTT. This sequence encodes CASSLLLPNTGELFF.

This clonotype was observed many times. The genes are TRBV9 and TRBJ2-5; TRBD1 agrees at 8 bases. The CDR3 contains 16 residues. CDR1 and CDR2 from the germline V gene are SGDLS and YYNGEE. After removal of 0 bases from V and 5 bases from J, the junction contained 9 bases not matched to a gene. CDR3 protein: CASSVVSGGLVETQYF. The CDR3 DNA is TGTGCCAGCAGCGTAGTCTCAGGGGGCCTGGTGGAGACCCAGTACTTC. The full variable domain, completed using reference TRBV9 and TRBJ2-5, is DSGVTQTPKHLITATGQRVTLRCSPRSGDLSVYWYQQSLDQGLQFLIQYYNGEERAKGNILERFSAQQFPDLHSELNLSSLELGDSALYFCASSVVSGGLVETQYFGPGTRLLVL.

This clonotype was counted at least ten times. This chain joins TRBV15 and TRBJ2-3; tentative D call: TRBD1 (6 bases). Trimming shortened V by 0 bases and J by 0 bases, and 16 bases separated the two germline ends. There are 18 residues in the CDR3. The germline CDR1 and CDR2 sequences are LNHNV and YYDKDF (reference sequence). The CDR3 loop reads CATSRDPHRDPSTDTQYF. Written as DNA, the CDR3 is TGTGCCACCAGCAGAGATCCGCACAGGGACCCTAGCACAGATACGCAGTATTTT.

This clonotype was seen a few times. The chain combines TRBV4-3 with TRBJ1-1; the D is unclear. With 0 bases removed from V and 0 bases from J, the gap between germline ends came to 14 bases. Per germline, CDR1 LGHNA and CDR2 YSLEER. The CDR3 sequence is 17 residues long. In DNA, the CDR3 is TGCGCCAGCAGCCAAGATCCCCCGGCAGGTCTGAACACTGAAGCTTTCTTT. This translates into CASSQDPPAGLNTEAFF.

The chain couples TRBV12-3 or TRBV12-4 to TRBJ1-2; D gene ambiguous. The length of the CDR3 is 15 residues. Trimming removed 5 bases at V and 7 bases at J, with 20 bases between. The chain's CDR3 is CASSQLPTSPGGYTF. The CDR3 nucleotides read TGTGCCAGCAGTCAACTCCCGACAAGTCCGGGTGGCTACACCTTC.

This chain uses TRBV7-2 with TRBJ2-6; D remains ambiguous. V lost 5 bases and J lost 4, with 9 bases in between. The CDR3 is made up of 14 amino acids. Germline-derived CDR1 and CDR2 are SGHTA and FQGNSA. The DNA for the CDR3 is TGTGCCAGCAGCCCATTTCCCGGGGCCAACGTCCTGACTTTC. Translating it yields CASSPFPGANVLTF. Full variable domain (remainder filled in from reference TRBV7-2 and TRBJ2-6): GAGVSQSPSNKVTEKGKDVELRCDPISGHTALYWYRQSLGQGLEFLIYFQGNSAPDKSGLPSDRFSAERTGGSVSTLTIQRTQQEDSAVYLCASSPFPGANVLTFGAGSRLTVL.

This clonotype has ten or more counts. The rearrangement uses TRBV3-1 and TRBJ1-6; no clear D. Trimming shortened V by 2 bases and J by 4 bases, and 12 bases separated the two germline ends. The CDR3 spans 16 residues. The V gene's germline CDR1 is LGHDT and CDR2 YNNKEL (reference sequence). In DNA, the CDR3 is TGTGCCAGCAGCCAACGTGATCGCGGGTATAATTCACCCCTCCACTTT. Protein product: CASSQRDRGYNSPLHF. Full variable domain (remainder filled in from reference TRBV3-1 and TRBJ1-6): DTAVSQTPKYLVTQMGNDKSIKCEQNLGHDTMYWYKQDSKKFLKIMFSYNNKELIINETVPNRFSPKSPDKAHLNLHINSLELGDSAVYFCASSQRDRGYNSPLHFGNGTRLTVT.